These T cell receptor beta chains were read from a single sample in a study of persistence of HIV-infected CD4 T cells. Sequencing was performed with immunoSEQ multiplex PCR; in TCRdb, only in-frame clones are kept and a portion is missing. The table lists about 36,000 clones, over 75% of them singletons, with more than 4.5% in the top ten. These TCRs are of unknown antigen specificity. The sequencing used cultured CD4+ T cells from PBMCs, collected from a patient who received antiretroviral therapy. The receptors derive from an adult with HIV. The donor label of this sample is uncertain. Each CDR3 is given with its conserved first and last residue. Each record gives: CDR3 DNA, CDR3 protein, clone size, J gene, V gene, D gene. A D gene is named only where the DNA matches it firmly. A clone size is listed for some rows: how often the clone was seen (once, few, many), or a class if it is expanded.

CDR3 DNA: TGTGCCAGCAGGCCTCACGACAGGGATTCTGAAGCTTTCTTT
CDR3 protein: CASRPHDRDSEAFF
clone size: .
J gene: TRBJ1-1
V gene: TRBV6-2/TRBV6-3
D gene: TRBD1

CDR3 DNA: TGTGCCAGCAGTTTTTGGGGCTCCTACGAGCAGTACTTC
CDR3 protein: CASSFWGSYEQYF
clone size: .
J gene: TRBJ2-7
V gene: TRBV3-1/TRBV3-2
D gene: .

CDR3 DNA: TGTGCCAGCAATGCTTACAGGGGACTGAACACTGAAGCTTTCTTT
CDR3 protein: CASNAYRGLNTEAFF
clone size: .
J gene: TRBJ1-1
V gene: TRBV27
D gene: TRBD1

CDR3 DNA: TGCGCCAGCAAATCCGACAGGAACACCGGGGAGCTGTTTTTT
CDR3 protein: CASKSDRNTGELFF
clone size: once
J gene: TRBJ2-2
V gene: TRBV10-1
D gene: .

CDR3 DNA: TGTGCCAGCTCACCTAGCCAGGTAGGGGATAGGAATGAGCAGTTCTTC
CDR3 protein: CASSPSQVGDRNEQFF
clone size: .
J gene: TRBJ2-1
V gene: TRBV18
D gene: .

CDR3 DNA: TGTGCCAGCAGCTTACGCGCAGGGGAGCAGTACTTC
CDR3 protein: CASSLRAGEQYF
clone size: .
J gene: TRBJ2-7
V gene: TRBV7-6
D gene: .

CDR3 DNA: TGTGCCAGCAGCTTACTAGCGTCCTTCTACGAGCAGTACTTC
CDR3 protein: CASSLLASFYEQYF
clone size: .
J gene: TRBJ2-7
V gene: TRBV2
D gene: TRBD2

CDR3 DNA: TGTGCCAGCAGTAGCGGGCGCTACGAGCAGTACTTC
CDR3 protein: CASSSGRYEQYF
clone size: .
J gene: TRBJ2-7
V gene: TRBV6-5
D gene: .

CDR3 DNA: TGTGCCAGCGGTCAGACAGGGGGCCGTAGTAAGTTCTTC
CDR3 protein: CASGQTGGRSKFF
clone size: .
J gene: TRBJ2-1
V gene: TRBV27
D gene: TRBD1

CDR3 DNA: TGTGCCAGCAGCCAAGCGCAGGGGGGGATTGATAACTATGGCTACACCTTC
CDR3 protein: CASSQAQGGIDNYGYTF
clone size: .
J gene: TRBJ1-2
V gene: TRBV3-1/TRBV3-2
D gene: TRBD1

CDR3 DNA: TGTGCCAGCAGTGAAACCCGACTAGCGGGGGGCACAGATACGCAGTATTTT
CDR3 protein: CASSETRLAGGTDTQYF
clone size: once
J gene: TRBJ2-3
V gene: TRBV25-1
D gene: TRBD2

CDR3 DNA: TGTGCCAGCAGCTGGGGGGACAGGCATATCCAAGAGACCCAGTACTTC
CDR3 protein: CASSWGDRHIQETQYF
clone size: .
J gene: TRBJ2-5
V gene: TRBV7-9
D gene: TRBD1

CDR3 DNA: TGTGCCAGCAGCTCGATAGGACAGGGGCGAGGGTACGAGCAGTACTTC
CDR3 protein: CASSSIGQGRGYEQYF
clone size: .
J gene: TRBJ2-7
V gene: TRBV5-5
D gene: TRBD1

CDR3 DNA: TGTGCCAGCAGTGAAGAGAAGGGACAGAACAATCAGCCCCAGCATTTT
CDR3 protein: CASSEEKGQNNQPQHF
clone size: .
J gene: TRBJ1-5
V gene: TRBV2
D gene: TRBD1

CDR3 DNA: TGTGCCAGCCTAGAAGCCGGGAAAAATAGGGGCTACACCTTC
CDR3 protein: CASLEAGKNRGYTF
clone size: once
J gene: TRBJ1-2
V gene: TRBV19
D gene: .

CDR3 DNA: TGTGCCAGTAGTGCCACAGGTACCACAGATACGCAGTATTTT
CDR3 protein: CASSATGTTDTQYF
clone size: .
J gene: TRBJ2-3
V gene: TRBV19
D gene: .

CDR3 DNA: TGTGCCAGCAGCTTAGAGGTGGGGGCGGCCGGGGAGCTGTTTTTT
CDR3 protein: CASSLEVGAAGELFF
clone size: .
J gene: TRBJ2-2
V gene: TRBV7-2
D gene: .

CDR3 DNA: TGTGCCAGCAGCTCCCTAGCGATGAGCACAGATACGCAGTATTTT
CDR3 protein: CASSSLAMSTDTQYF
clone size: .
J gene: TRBJ2-3
V gene: TRBV7-9
D gene: .

CDR3 DNA: TGTGCCAGCAGCCTGACTTATGGCGAGCAGTACTTC
CDR3 protein: CASSLTYGEQYF
clone size: few
J gene: TRBJ2-7
V gene: TRBV7-8
D gene: .

CDR3 DNA: TGTGCCAGCAGTGAATCAAGGACAGCGCGCCCCGGGGAGCTGTTTTTT
CDR3 protein: CASSESRTARPGELFF
clone size: few
J gene: TRBJ2-2
V gene: TRBV25-1
D gene: .

CDR3 DNA: TGTGCCAGCAGTTCTAGACCAGGAAACACCATATATTTT
CDR3 protein: CASSSRPGNTIYF
clone size: .
J gene: TRBJ1-3
V gene: TRBV25-1
D gene: .

CDR3 DNA: TGTGCCAGCAGCTCGGGACGGATCTACGAGCAGTACTTC
CDR3 protein: CASSSGRIYEQYF
clone size: .
J gene: TRBJ2-7
V gene: TRBV21-1
D gene: .

CDR3 DNA: TGTGCCAGCAGCCTCCGGGGAGTGGGGTTTAGGCAAGAGACCCAGTACTTC
CDR3 protein: CASSLRGVGFRQETQYF
clone size: .
J gene: TRBJ2-5
V gene: TRBV5-8
D gene: .

CDR3 DNA: TGCAGCGCAGGGGCCGGCAATCAGCCCCAGCATTTT
CDR3 protein: CSAGAGNQPQHF
clone size: .
J gene: TRBJ1-5
V gene: TRBV29-1
D gene: .

CDR3 DNA: TGTGCCAGTAGTTATATTGGCAGCAACACCGGGGAGCTGTTTTTT
CDR3 protein: CASSYIGSNTGELFF
clone size: .
J gene: TRBJ2-2
V gene: TRBV19
D gene: .

CDR3 DNA: TGTGCCAGCAGCCCGTCCAGGACTAGATCCCCTGAGCAGTTCTTC
CDR3 protein: CASSPSRTRSPEQFF
clone size: .
J gene: TRBJ2-1
V gene: TRBV3-1/TRBV3-2
D gene: TRBD2

CDR3 DNA: TGTGCCAGCCACCCGGGTAGGGGGGCGTTTGTGTACGAGCAGTACTTC
CDR3 protein: CASHPGRGAFVYEQYF
clone size: .
J gene: TRBJ2-7
V gene: TRBV6-6
D gene: .

CDR3 DNA: TGTTTCATAGCGGGGGGACACTACGAGCAGTACTTC
CDR3 protein: CFIAGGHYEQYF
clone size: .
J gene: TRBJ2-7
V gene: TRBV28
D gene: TRBD2

CDR3 DNA: TGTGCCAGCTCACCACAGGGCGACAGAGGATCCGGGGAGCTGTTTTTT
CDR3 protein: CASSPQGDRGSGELFF
clone size: .
J gene: TRBJ2-2
V gene: TRBV18
D gene: .

CDR3 DNA: TGTGCCAGCAGCTTAGCTACCCAGAAAGCCTCTGGAAACACCATATATTTT
CDR3 protein: CASSLATQKASGNTIYF
clone size: .
J gene: TRBJ1-3
V gene: TRBV7-8
D gene: .

CDR3 DNA: TGTGCCAGTAGTACCGGGAGGCAGCCCCAGCATTTT
CDR3 protein: CASSTGRQPQHF
clone size: once
J gene: TRBJ1-5
V gene: TRBV19
D gene: .

CDR3 DNA: TGTGCCAGCAGCCGGAGTGGCAAGTCCTATGGCTACACCTTC
CDR3 protein: CASSRSGKSYGYTF
clone size: .
J gene: TRBJ1-2
V gene: TRBV5-8
D gene: .

CDR3 DNA: TGTGCCAGCAGCCCCGACAAGAACACTGAAGCTTTCTTT
CDR3 protein: CASSPDKNTEAFF
clone size: .
J gene: TRBJ1-1
V gene: TRBV7-3
D gene: .

CDR3 DNA: TGTGCCTGGAGGCCCATCGTGAACTATGGCTACACCTTC
CDR3 protein: CAWRPIVNYGYTF
clone size: .
J gene: TRBJ1-2
V gene: TRBV30
D gene: .

CDR3 DNA: TGTGCCAGCAGTGTGGAAGCAGATACGCAGTATTTT
CDR3 protein: CASSVEADTQYF
clone size: .
J gene: TRBJ2-3
V gene: TRBV2
D gene: .

CDR3 DNA: TGTGCCAGCAAGTACAAGGAGGGCTACACCTTC
CDR3 protein: CASKYKEGYTF
clone size: .
J gene: TRBJ1-2
V gene: TRBV6-5
D gene: .

CDR3 DNA: TGTGCCATCCGTGAACAGGGGGCGCGGGGTGGCTACACCTTC
CDR3 protein: CAIREQGARGGYTF
clone size: .
J gene: TRBJ1-2
V gene: TRBV10-3
D gene: TRBD1

CDR3 DNA: TGTGCCAGCTCACCCCGGGGACAAGATACGCAGTATTTT
CDR3 protein: CASSPRGQDTQYF
clone size: .
J gene: TRBJ2-3
V gene: TRBV18
D gene: .

CDR3 DNA: TGTGCCAGCAGCTTAGGACAGGGGGCTAATGAAAAACTGTTTTTT
CDR3 protein: CASSLGQGANEKLFF
clone size: .
J gene: TRBJ1-4
V gene: TRBV7-9
D gene: TRBD1

CDR3 DNA: TGTGCCAGCAGGCCGGGCGCTCGTGACGGGGAGCTGTTTTTT
CDR3 protein: CASRPGARDGELFF
clone size: .
J gene: TRBJ2-2
V gene: TRBV7-3
D gene: .

CDR3 DNA: TGTGCCAGCAGTAAGAGGAATGAGCAGTTCTTC
CDR3 protein: CASSKRNEQFF
clone size: .
J gene: TRBJ2-1
V gene: TRBV9
D gene: .

CDR3 DNA: TGTGCCAGCAGGCGCCAATGGGCTGAAGCTTTCTTT
CDR3 protein: CASRRQWAEAFF
clone size: few
J gene: TRBJ1-1
V gene: TRBV7-9
D gene: .

CDR3 DNA: TGTGCCAGCAGCCCCCGAGCGGGGGGGCTTACAGATACGCAGTATTTT
CDR3 protein: CASSPRAGGLTDTQYF
clone size: .
J gene: TRBJ2-3
V gene: TRBV9
D gene: TRBD2

CDR3 DNA: TGTGCCAGCACCCAGAAGGGGGTCCCTGGAAACACCATATATTTT
CDR3 protein: CASTQKGVPGNTIYF
clone size: .
J gene: TRBJ1-3
V gene: TRBV7-6
D gene: .